What follows are 8 T cell receptor beta chains derived from one specimen sequenced in a study of early T cells in non-severe SARS-CoV-2 infection. Each CDR3 protein gets one entry after TCRdb re-called the 5' RACE reads with MiXCR. The sample carries 90,000 to 120,000 distinct CDR3 sequences, roughly 11% recorded once. The sequencing input was whole blood. The receptors come from an adult who was a healthcare worker with PCR-confirmed SARS-CoV-2 infection or an uninfected control (not recorded which).

This chain joins TRBV6-6 and TRBJ2-2, with 8 bases aligning to TRBD1. V gave up 6 bases and J gave up 0 bases; unmatched junction bases: 3. The germline gives CDR1 MNHNY, CDR2 SVGAGI (reference sequence). The length of the CDR3 is 15 residues. Here the CDR3 DNA reads TGTGCCAGCAGCGAGACAGGGGCGAACACCGGGGAGCTGTTTTTT. Protein: CASSETGANTGELFF.

The chain links TRBV12-3 or TRBV12-4 to TRBJ2-7; D is tentatively TRBD1 or TRBD2 (5 bases each). Trimming shortened V by 5 bases and J by 2 bases, and 13 bases separated the two germline ends. The CDR3 totals 14 residues. The CDR3 loop is CASSPGRVAYEQYF. The DNA of the CDR3 is TGTGCCAGCAGTCCGGGACGGGTAGCCTACGAGCAGTACTTC.

This clonotype has a count of ten or more. The CDR3 reads CASSSAGELFF. CDR3 sequence (DNA): TGTGCCAGCAGTTCTGCCGGGGAGCTGTTTTTT. The rearrangement uses TRBV12-3 or TRBV12-4 and TRBJ2-2; D gene uncertain. The CDR3 sequence is 11 residues long. The V gene lost 4 bases and the J gene lost 6 bases, with 3 bases spanning the gap.

This clonotype was observed a handful of times. The chain couples TRBV19 to TRBJ2-3; 9 bases map to TRBD2. V lost 4 bases and J lost 5; bases outside the gene matches: 1. This CDR3 has 13 amino acids. The germline V gene has CDR1 LNHDA and CDR2 SQIVND (reference sequence). CDR3 in DNA: TGTGCCAGTAGTAGCGGGAGGGGAGATACGCAGTATTTT. It codes for CASSSGRGDTQYF.

The sample holds many counts of this clonotype. The CDR3 spells CSARGTSGRANTGELFF. The CDR3 nucleotides read TGCAGTGCTAGGGGGACTAGCGGGAGGGCGAACACCGGGGAGCTGTTTTTT. The chain has TRBV20-1 and TRBJ2-2; TRBD2 agrees at 16 bases. CDR3 length: 17 residues. CDR1 and CDR2 from the germline V gene are DFQATT and SNEGSKA (reference sequence). The V gene end was trimmed by 3 bases and the J gene end by 0 bases; junction bases not matched to a gene: 1.

The rearrangement joins TRBV9 to TRBJ2-3; D gene uncertain. CDR1 and CDR2 (germline): SGDLS, YYNGEE. The V gene lost 0 bases and the J gene lost 0 bases, with 8 bases spanning the gap. The CDR3 length is 15 residues. CDR3 nucleotides: TGTGCCAGCAGCGTAGACGGAGCTAGCACAGATACGCAGTATTTT. As protein: CASSVDGASTDTQYF.

This clonotype has a handful of counts. This chain joins TRBV29-1 and TRBJ1-5; weak D call: TRBD1 (6 bases). Germline V gives CDR1 SQVTM, CDR2 ANQGSEA. V shed 6 bases and J shed 5 bases, with 14 bases lying between them. This CDR3 comprises 13 residues. In DNA, the CDR3 is TGCAGCGTCGCGACAGGCTTCCATCAGCCCCAGCATTTT. Translation: CSVATGFHQPQHF.

The chain joins TRBV7-9 to TRBJ2-1; D is unresolved. The germline V gene encodes CDR1 SEHNR and CDR2 FQNEAQ (reference sequence). The CDR3 is 14 residues long. The V end was cut by 4 bases, the J end by 7 bases, with 14 bases between. The DNA of the CDR3 is TGTGCCAGCAGCTGGCGAGGCAGTTCGAATGAGCAGTTCTTC. Translation: CASSWRGSSNEQFF.